The source of this T cell receptor beta chain is a study of tumor and adjacent non-tumor tissue in lung cancer. For the study at large: Each sample yielded approximately 4.2 million productive TCRbeta reads on average.

Regarding the study as a whole: In normal lung, the top 100 clones were significantly more dominant than in tumor.

Note on this clonotype: Its antigen is currently unknown. Here the CDR3 omits its conserved ending phenylalanine or tryptophan, so a read error is the likely source.

This sample's RNA came from whole unsorted tissue. This CDR3 contains 14 residues. Germline V gene lookup returns CDR1 MDHEN and CDR2 SYDVKM. TCRbeta libraries were built with three rounds of nested PCR, modified from ARM-PCR. MiXCR was run by TCRdb on the multiplex PCR reads, yielding one entry per CDR3 protein. The table records fewer than 120,000 distinct CDR3 sequences, 75% to 90% of them present only once. The TCR originated in a man aged 65 to 79 with non-small cell lung cancer. The sequencing sample was made of lung tumor tissue. The chain has TRBV28 and TRBJ1-5; D gene ambiguous. DNA of the CDR3: TGTACCAGCAGTTTGCGTGGGAGCAATCAGCCCCAGCATTGT. Amino acid sequence: CTSSLRGSNQPQHC.